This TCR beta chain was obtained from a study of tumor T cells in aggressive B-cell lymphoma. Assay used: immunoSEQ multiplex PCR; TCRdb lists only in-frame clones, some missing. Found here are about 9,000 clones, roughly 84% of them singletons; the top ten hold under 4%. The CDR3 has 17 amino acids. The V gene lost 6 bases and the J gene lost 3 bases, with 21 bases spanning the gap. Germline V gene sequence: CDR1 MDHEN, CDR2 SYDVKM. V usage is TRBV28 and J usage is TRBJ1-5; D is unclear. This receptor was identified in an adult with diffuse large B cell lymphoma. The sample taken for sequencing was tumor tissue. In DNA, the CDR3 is TGTGCCAGCAGGTCCCTCGGAGCAGTGGGTCTCAATCAGCCCCAGCATTTT. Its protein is CASRSLGAVGLNQPQHF.